This is a list of T cell receptor beta chains from one sample in a study of blood T cell repertoires in COVID-19. Assay: immunoSEQ multiplex PCR; the TCRdb copy retains only in-frame clones and omits some. The sample has approximately 150,000 clones; about 90% are singletons. The sequenced material came from peripheral blood. Receptors were obtained from a man in his forties or fifties who had recovered from COVID-19. The CDR3 runs from the conserved cysteine through the conserved F or W. Each record gives: V gene, clone size, D gene, CDR3 length, J gene, CDR3 protein, CDR3 DNA. A D gene is named only where the DNA matches it firmly. The size of a clone is reported for some rows only, either as once, few or many, or as a class for expanded clones.

>TRBV9|.|.|15|TRBJ2-6
CASSGGRSGANVLTF
TGTGCCAGCAGCGGGGGCCGCTCTGGGGCCAACGTCCTGACTTTC
>TRBV19|.|TRBD1|15|TRBJ1-3
CASSRDRDSGNTIYF
TGTGCCAGTAGCAGAGACAGGGACTCTGGAAACACCATATATTTT
>TRBV4-3|.|.|17|TRBJ2-3
CASSQERRRGVADTQYF
TGCGCCAGCAGCCAAGAAAGACGGCGGGGTGTAGCAGATACGCAGTATTTT
>TRBV6-5|.|.|14|TRBJ1-1
CASSYHQANTEAFF
TGTGCCAGCAGTTACCACCAGGCGAACACTGAAGCTTTCTTT
>TRBV5-1|.|.|13|TRBJ2-5
CASSGQPEETQYF
TGCGCCAGCAGCGGACAGCCAGAAGAGACCCAGTACTTC
>TRBV6-5|.|.|11|TRBJ2-3
CAITSTDTQYF
TGTGCCATAACTTCCACAGATACGCAGTATTTT
>TRBV7-9|.|.|15|TRBJ1-4
CASSLYNKEDEKLFF
TGTGCCAGCAGCCTATATAATAAGGAGGATGAAAAACTGTTTTTT
>TRBV19|.|.|15|TRBJ1-6
CASSIEGIRNSPLHF
TGTGCCAGTAGTATAGAGGGCATCCGCAATTCACCCCTCCACTTT
>TRBV2|.|TRBD1|14|TRBJ1-1
CATIPGQGFTEAFF
TGTGCCACCATACCGGGACAGGGTTTTACTGAAGCTTTCTTT
>TRBV7-8|.|TRBD1|16|TRBJ2-7
CASRFLTTGSSYEQYF
TGTGCCAGCAGGTTCTTGACGACAGGGAGCTCCTACGAGCAGTACTTC
>TRBV27|few|.|15|TRBJ1-4
CASSPARATNEKLFF
TGTGCCAGCAGTCCCGCGAGGGCAACTAATGAAAAACTGTTTTTT
>TRBV15|.|TRBD1|16|TRBJ1-4
CATSRTTGLTNEKLFF
TGTGCCACCAGCAGAACGACAGGGCTAACTAATGAAAAACTGTTTTTT